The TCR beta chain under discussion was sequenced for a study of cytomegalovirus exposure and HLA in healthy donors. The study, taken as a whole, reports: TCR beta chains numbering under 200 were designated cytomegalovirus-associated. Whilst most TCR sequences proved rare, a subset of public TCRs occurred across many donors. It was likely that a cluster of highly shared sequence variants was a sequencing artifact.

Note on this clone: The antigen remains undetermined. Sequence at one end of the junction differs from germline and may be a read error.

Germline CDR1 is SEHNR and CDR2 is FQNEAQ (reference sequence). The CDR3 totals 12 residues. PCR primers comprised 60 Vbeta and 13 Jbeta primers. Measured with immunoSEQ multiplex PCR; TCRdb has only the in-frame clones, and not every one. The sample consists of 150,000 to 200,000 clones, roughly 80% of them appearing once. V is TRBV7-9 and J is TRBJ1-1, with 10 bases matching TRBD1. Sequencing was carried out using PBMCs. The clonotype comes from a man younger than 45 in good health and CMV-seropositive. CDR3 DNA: TGTTCCAGCAGCCAGGGACAGGGGGAAGCTTTCTTT. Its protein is CSSSQGQGEAFF.